This is a list of T cell receptor beta chains from one sample in a study of shared clonotypes between healthy human individuals. Sequencing was performed with immunoSEQ multiplex PCR; in TCRdb, only in-frame clones are kept and a portion is missing. Among millions of clones listed, roughly 92% were seen once. Input material: naive CD4+ T cells sorted from blood. These TCRs come from a man aged 18-30 years in good health. Each CDR3 is given with its conserved first and last residue. D genes are given only for firm matches. Expanded clones get a size class; other rows say once, few or many, or leave the size out.

TRBV6-5	.	.	TRBJ1-2	TGTGCCGCCACCCGGGGAGGGAGTAACTATGGCTACACCTTC	CAATRGGSNYGYTF
TRBV29-1	TRBD1	.	TRBJ2-2	TGCAGCGTCCGTTTAGGCCACAGGGGTCCCGGGGAGCTGTTTTTT	CSVRLGHRGPGELFF
TRBV6-6	TRBD1	once	TRBJ2-5	TGTGCCAGCAGTCGAGACCTCGCCGGACAGGGGGAGACCCAGTACTTC	CASSRDLAGQGETQYF
TRBV9	TRBD1	.	TRBJ2-6	TGTGCCAGCAGTCAGCAGGGGGCGCCTGGGGCCAACGTCCTGACTTTC	CASSQQGAPGANVLTF
TRBV28	TRBD2	.	TRBJ2-3	TGTGCCAGTCTAAGCGGGGGCGGCACAGATACGCAGTATTTT	CASLSGGGTDTQYF
TRBV9	TRBD1	once	TRBJ1-6	TGTGCCAGCAGCCGGGACAGTAATTCACCCCTCCACTTT	CASSRDSNSPLHF
TRBV9	.	.	TRBJ2-5	TGTGCCAGCAGCGTTATGGGATCGCAAGAGACCCAGTACTTC	CASSVMGSQETQYF
TRBV7-2	TRBD1	.	TRBJ1-1	TGTGCCAGCAGCTTAGCGCTGTCGGGACAGTATGAAGCTTTCTTT	CASSLALSGQYEAFF
TRBV7-9	.	.	TRBJ2-3	TGTGCCCAGAATACGCAGTATTTT	CAQNTQYF
TRBV7-2	TRBD1	once	TRBJ2-7	TGTGCCAGCAGCTTAAGCCAGGGGGTTGGGTACGAGCAGTACTTC	CASSLSQGVGYEQYF
TRBV2	.	.	TRBJ1-2	TGTGCCAGCAGGGGAGCCCTGACCTATGGTAGCTACACCTTC	CASRGALTYGSYTF
TRBV5-1	TRBD2	once	TRBJ2-5	TGCGCCAGCCGGACTAGCGGGCCCCAAGAGACCCAGTACTTC	CASRTSGPQETQYF
TRBV27	.	.	TRBJ2-1	TGTGCCAGCAGTTGGAGCGGCGGCTCCTACAATGAGCAGTTCTTC	CASSWSGGSYNEQFF
TRBV10-1	TRBD1	.	TRBJ2-6	TGCGCCAGCAGTGAGGGGACAGGGGGAATAAACTCTGGGGCCAACGTCCTGACTTTC	CASSEGTGGINSGANVLTF
TRBV10-1	.	.	TRBJ1-1	TGCGCCAGCAGCCCGGACCGGGGGAACACTGAAGCTTTCTTT	CASSPDRGNTEAFF
TRBV7-3	.	few	TRBJ2-7	TGTGCCAGCAGCGTGGGGCCGGCGTTCGAGCAGTACTTC	CASSVGPAFEQYF
TRBV9	TRBD1	.	TRBJ2-1	TGTGCCAGCAGCGTAATCGGCGTGACAGGGGGCGATGAGCAGTTCTTC	CASSVIGVTGGDEQFF
TRBV11-3	.	.	TRBJ2-1	TGTGCCAGCAGCTTAGGGGGGTCCTACAATGAGCAGTTCTTC	CASSLGGSYNEQFF
TRBV5-1	.	.	TRBJ1-1	TGCGCCAGCAGCTCCTTGCAGGGCTATGAAGCTTTCTTT	CASSSLQGYEAFF
TRBV4-3	.	.	TRBJ2-6	TGCGCCAGCAGCCCGACAAGCTCTGGGGCCAACGTCCTGACTTTC	CASSPTSSGANVLTF
TRBV6-1	TRBD2	.	TRBJ2-7	TGTGCCAGCAGTGAAGAACTCGGAATGGGGGGGGAGCAGTACTTC	CASSEELGMGGEQYF
TRBV10-3	TRBD1	.	TRBJ1-6	TGTGCCATCAGTGCAGGACAGGGGAATTCACCCCTCCACTTT	CAISAGQGNSPLHF
TRBV5-1	.	once	TRBJ2-3	TGCGCCAGCAGCTTGTCAGGCACAGATACGCAGTATTTT	CASSLSGTDTQYF
TRBV5-1	.	.	TRBJ2-5	TGCGCCAGCAGCTTGGACGGGACCCTACCCCAAGAGACCCAGTACTTC	CASSLDGTLPQETQYF
TRBV4-3	.	.	TRBJ1-3	TGCGCCAGCAGCCAAGACATATACTCTGGAAACACCATATATTTT	CASSQDIYSGNTIYF
TRBV10-1	TRBD1	.	TRBJ2-7	TGCGCCAGCAGACCCGGGACAGGGGGCCACGAGCAGTACTTC	CASRPGTGGHEQYF
TRBV19	TRBD2	.	TRBJ2-1	TGTGCCAGTAGTATAGAAATAGCGGGGATCCCGTACAATGAGCAGTTCTTC	CASSIEIAGIPYNEQFF
TRBV6-5	TRBD1	once	TRBJ2-7	TGTGCCAGCTCCGAGGACAGGCCGACCTACGAGCAGTACTTC	CASSEDRPTYEQYF
TRBV7-2	TRBD1	.	TRBJ2-6	TGTGCCAGCAGTTCTAGACAGGGGGGAGTACAAAACGTCCTGACTTTC	CASSSRQGGVQNVLTF
TRBV5-4	.	.	TRBJ1-1	TGTGCCAGCAGCATGGGGGGGGCGGGGATAGCTTTCTTT	CASSMGGAGIAFF
TRBV15	TRBD1	.	TRBJ1-4	TGTGCCACCAGCCCCGGGACAGGGGATGAAAAACTGTTTTTT	CATSPGTGDEKLFF
TRBV30	.	.	TRBJ2-7	TGTGCCTATAGGACCATCTCCTACGAGCAGTACTTC	CAYRTISYEQYF
TRBV5-1	TRBD1	.	TRBJ2-7	TGCGCCAGCAGCCCCGAACAGGGGGAGATTATTCGACTGTACTTC	CASSPEQGEIIRLYF
TRBV2	TRBD1	.	TRBJ2-5	TGTGCCAGCAGTCGACAGGGAGAGACCCAGTACTTC	CASSRQGETQYF
TRBV18	.	.	TRBJ1-6	TGTGCCAGCTCACCGGGCAGCTATAATTCACCCCTCCACTTT	CASSPGSYNSPLHF
TRBV10-3	.	.	TRBJ1-1	TGTGCCATCAAAGACATGTTCATGAACACTGAAGCTTTCTTT	CAIKDMFMNTEAFF
TRBV5-6	.	.	TRBJ2-2	TGTGCCAGCAAGGGGTTCACCGGGGAGCTGTTTTTT	CASKGFTGELFF
TRBV30	.	.	TRBJ1-2	TGTGCCTGGAGTGTATTAGGCGGGCCCATGGGTGGCTACACCTTC	CAWSVLGGPMGGYTF
TRBV2	TRBD2	.	TRBJ2-1	TGTGCCAGCAGGGTGGATAGCGGGTTCTACAATGAGCAGTTCTTC	CASRVDSGFYNEQFF
TRBV6-1	.	.	TRBJ2-2	TGTGCCAGCATCCGGGTAAACACCGGGGAGCTGTTTTTT	CASIRVNTGELFF
TRBV5-1	TRBD1	.	TRBJ1-4	TGCGCCAGCAGCCCGGACAGGGGTTCGAATGAAAAACTGTTTTTT	CASSPDRGSNEKLFF
TRBV2	TRBD1	.	TRBJ1-2	TGTGCCAGCAGTGTCATGGGACAGATAAACTATGGCTACACCTTC	CASSVMGQINYGYTF
TRBV4-3	TRBD2	.	TRBJ2-1	TGCGCCAGCAGCCGAGTCCTAGCGGGGAAGATCGACGGCTACAATGAGCAGTTCTTC	CASSRVLAGKIDGYNEQFF
TRBV28	.	.	TRBJ2-7	TGTGCCAGCGGAAGACCGGGACTCTTCTACGAGCAGTACTTC	CASGRPGLFYEQYF
TRBV10-3	.	.	TRBJ2-5	TGTGCCATCAGTGTTCGACACGGTGAAGAGACCCAGTACTTC	CAISVRHGEETQYF